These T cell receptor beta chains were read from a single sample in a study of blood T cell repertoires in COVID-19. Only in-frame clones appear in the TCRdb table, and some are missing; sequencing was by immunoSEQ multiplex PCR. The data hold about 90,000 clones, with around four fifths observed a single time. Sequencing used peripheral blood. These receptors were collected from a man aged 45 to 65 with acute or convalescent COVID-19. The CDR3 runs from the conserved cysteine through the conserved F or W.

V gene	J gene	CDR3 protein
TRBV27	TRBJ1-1	CASGWAPNTEAFF
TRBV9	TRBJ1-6	CASSETPVGSPLHF
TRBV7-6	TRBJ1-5	CASSPTRGYNQPQHF
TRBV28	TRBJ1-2	CASKEGGFDGYTF
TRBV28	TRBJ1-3	CASSLDRAGNTIYF
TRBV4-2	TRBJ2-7	CASSQGLAGVNEQYF
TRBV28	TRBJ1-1	CASSAGTERAFF
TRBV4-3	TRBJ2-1	CASRGGAGGNEQFF
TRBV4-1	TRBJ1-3	CASTEQGLAGNTIYF
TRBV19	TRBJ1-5	CASSIQGLGQPQHF
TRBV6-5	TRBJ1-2	CASSKGAVYGYTF
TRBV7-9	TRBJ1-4	CASSLGRINEKLFF
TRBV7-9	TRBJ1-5	CASSLDRGGPNNQPQHF
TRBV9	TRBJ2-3	CASSPQQDTQYF
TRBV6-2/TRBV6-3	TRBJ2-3	CASSYSIFPQTSGSTDTQYF
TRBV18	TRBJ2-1	CASSPRASGSANEQFF
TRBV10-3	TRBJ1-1	CAISPTGMNTEAFF
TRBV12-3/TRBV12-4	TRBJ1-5	CASSPSNQPQHF
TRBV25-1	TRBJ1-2	CASSETRQYGYTF
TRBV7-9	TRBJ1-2	CASHGDRGYGYTF
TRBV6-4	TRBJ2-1	CASSEVSGAYNEQFF
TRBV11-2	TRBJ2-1	CASSSLRGKSYNEQFF
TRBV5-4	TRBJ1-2	CASSRIENYGYTF
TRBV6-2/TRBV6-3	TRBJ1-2	CASSYGSGYGYTF